What follows are 4 T cell receptor beta chains derived from one specimen sequenced in a study of early T cells in non-severe SARS-CoV-2 infection. TCRdb re-analysed the 5' RACE reads in MiXCR, keeping a single row per CDR3 protein. Of approximately 40,000 distinct CDR3 sequences listed, approximately 9.1% are singletons. Input material: whole blood. Receptors originate from an adult who was a healthcare worker with PCR-confirmed SARS-CoV-2 infection or an uninfected control (not recorded which).

The chain links TRBV12-3 or TRBV12-4 to TRBJ2-7, with 7 nucleotides matching TRBD1. V shed 4 bases, J shed 3 bases, and the junction held 0 bases outside the gene matches. CDR3 length: 12 residues. The CDR3 DNA follows: TGTGCCAGCAGTTGGGACAGCTACGAGCAGTACTTC. Translating gives CASSWDSYEQYF.

This clonotype has more than one count but fewer than ten. The chain links TRBV15 to TRBJ1-4; no clear D. Germline CDR1 and CDR2: LNHNV and YYDKDF (reference sequence). The CDR3 runs 12 residues. V lost 0 bases and J 9 bases, leaving 5 bases between the germline ends. CDR3 in DNA: TGTGCCACCAGCAGAGATGAGAAAAAACTGTTTTTT. It is translated as CATSRDEKKLFF.

This clonotype came up many times. The chain joins TRBV7-6 to TRBJ2-2; a possible D gene is TRBD1 (5 bases). The CDR3 covers 13 residues. The germline V and J ends were trimmed by 5 bases and 7 bases, with 11 bases remaining between them. Germline assignment: CDR1 SGHVS and CDR2 FNYEAQ. CDR3: CASSRRVDGELFF. The CDR3 coding sequence is TGTGCCAGCAGCCGCAGGGTGGACGGGGAGCTGTTTTTT.

This clonotype occurred many times. The rearrangement links TRBV5-6 to TRBJ1-6; TRBD1 agrees at 7 bases. Germline V gene data show CDR1 as SGHDT and CDR2 as YYEEEE. After removal of 5 bases from V and 8 bases from J, the junction contained 4 bases not matched to a gene. The CDR3 totals 13 residues. The DNA for the CDR3 is TGTGCCAGCAGACAGGGGTGGGATTCACCCCTCCACTTT. Protein: CASRQGWDSPLHF.